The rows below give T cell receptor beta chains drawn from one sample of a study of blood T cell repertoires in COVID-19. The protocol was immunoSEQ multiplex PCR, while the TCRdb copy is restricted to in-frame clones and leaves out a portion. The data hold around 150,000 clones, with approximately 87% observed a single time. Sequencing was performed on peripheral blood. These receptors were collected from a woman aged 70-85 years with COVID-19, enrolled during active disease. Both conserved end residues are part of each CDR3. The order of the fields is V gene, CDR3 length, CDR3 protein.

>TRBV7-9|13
CASSFQRDSPLHF
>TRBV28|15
CASTLTGGFNQPQHF
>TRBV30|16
CAWSVHFSGALLEQYF
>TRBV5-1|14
CASSLGGQGGGYTF
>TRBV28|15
CASRPQGQNTGELFF
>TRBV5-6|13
CASRTRGPYEQYF
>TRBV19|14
CASSFSGIMAPLHF
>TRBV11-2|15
CASSLIGGPTDTQYF
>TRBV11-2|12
CASRMRVYEQYF
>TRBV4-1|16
CASSHLLDKQYYEQYF
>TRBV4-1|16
CASSHPGREGGNIQYF
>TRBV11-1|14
CASSLARGTDTQYF
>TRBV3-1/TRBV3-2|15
CASSPRRGGNTEAFF
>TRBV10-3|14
CAIGQDRGNTEAFF
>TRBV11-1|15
CASSRDRVPYNEQFF
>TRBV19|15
CASSPHERTGKGYTF